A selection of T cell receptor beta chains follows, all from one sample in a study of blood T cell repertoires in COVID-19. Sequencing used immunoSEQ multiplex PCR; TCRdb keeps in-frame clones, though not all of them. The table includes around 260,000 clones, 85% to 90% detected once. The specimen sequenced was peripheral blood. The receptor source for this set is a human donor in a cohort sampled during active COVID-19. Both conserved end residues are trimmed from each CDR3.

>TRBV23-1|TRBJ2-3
ASSHGAGLTHTQY
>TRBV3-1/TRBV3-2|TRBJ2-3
ASSLSEASTDTQY
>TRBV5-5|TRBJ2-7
ASSLGEDLAYEQY
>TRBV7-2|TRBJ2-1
ASSLGDHAGQF
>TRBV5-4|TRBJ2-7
ASSHLDRGYEQY
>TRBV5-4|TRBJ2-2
ASSTRQGRTGELF
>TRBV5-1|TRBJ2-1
ASRGLAIHNEQF
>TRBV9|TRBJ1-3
ASSVAEATGNTIY
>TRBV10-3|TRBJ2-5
AISRDKYQETQY
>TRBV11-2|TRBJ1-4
ASGPPRGQVNEKLF
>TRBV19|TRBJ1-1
ASSIEGAPMLAF
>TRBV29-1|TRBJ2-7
SVCRQGSYEQY
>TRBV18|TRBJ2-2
ASSLSNTGELF
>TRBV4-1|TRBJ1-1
ASSQRPGQGHTEAF
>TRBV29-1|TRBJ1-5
SVEGGGGQPQH
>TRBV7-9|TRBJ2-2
ASSLMGVDTGELF
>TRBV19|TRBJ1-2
ASSGWGAVGSGYT
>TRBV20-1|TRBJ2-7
SASFDRTRDEQY
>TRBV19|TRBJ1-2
ASSPRTAVSGYT
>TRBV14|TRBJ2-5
ASSQRSGRGHETQY
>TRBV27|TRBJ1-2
ASSTRTGEFGYT
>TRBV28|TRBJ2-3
ASHRQGRRNTDTQY
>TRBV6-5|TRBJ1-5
ASGSGGNQPQH
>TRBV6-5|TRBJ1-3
ASMSGNTIY
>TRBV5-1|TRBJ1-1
ASSPGQKGTEAF
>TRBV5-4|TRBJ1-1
ASSFGVGNTEAF
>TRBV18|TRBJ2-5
ASSDWTGGAETQY
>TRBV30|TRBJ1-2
AWRHRGLYGYT
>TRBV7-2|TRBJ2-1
ASSPQKTPTNEQF
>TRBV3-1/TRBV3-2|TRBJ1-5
ASSHRGENQPQH
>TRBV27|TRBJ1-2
ASSSYRSHYGYT
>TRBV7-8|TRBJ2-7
ASSLRGQSSEQY
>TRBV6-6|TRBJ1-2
ASSSSTASHGYT
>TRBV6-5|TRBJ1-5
ASTERDRDRQPQH
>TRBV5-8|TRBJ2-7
ASSPRGLTSYEQY
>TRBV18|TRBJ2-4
ASSPDRALQY
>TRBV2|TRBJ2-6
ASSAPRGGANVLT
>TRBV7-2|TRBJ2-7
ASSSWTSGSSYEQY
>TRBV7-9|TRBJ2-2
ASSLGLAGITGELF
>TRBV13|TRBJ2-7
ASSTLGPNRYEQY